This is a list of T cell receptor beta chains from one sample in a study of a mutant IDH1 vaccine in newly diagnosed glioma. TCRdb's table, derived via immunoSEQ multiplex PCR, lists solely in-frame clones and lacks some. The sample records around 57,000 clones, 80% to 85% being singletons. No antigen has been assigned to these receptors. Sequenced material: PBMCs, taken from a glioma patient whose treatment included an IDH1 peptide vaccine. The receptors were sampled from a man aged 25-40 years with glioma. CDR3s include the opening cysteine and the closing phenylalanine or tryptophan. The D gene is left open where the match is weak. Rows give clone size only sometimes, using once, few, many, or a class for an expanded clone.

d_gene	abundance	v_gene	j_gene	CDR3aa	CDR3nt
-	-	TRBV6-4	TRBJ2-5	CASSAEQGSETQYF	TGTGCCAGCAGTGCCGAACAGGGCTCGGAGACCCAGTACTTC
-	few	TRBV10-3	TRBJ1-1	CAISERESAEAFF	TGTGCCATCAGTGAGAGGGAAAGCGCTGAAGCTTTCTTT
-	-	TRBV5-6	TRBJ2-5	CASTSGSNQETQYF	TGTGCCAGCACCTCTGGGTCGAATCAAGAGACCCAGTACTTC
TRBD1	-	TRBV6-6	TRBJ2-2	CASSYSDRGDTGELFF	TGTGCCAGCAGTTATTCGGACAGGGGAGACACCGGGGAGCTGTTTTTT
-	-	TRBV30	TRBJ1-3	CAWSVGLGAAADTIYF	TGTGCCTGGAGTGTTGGACTCGGGGCAGCCGCCGACACCATATATTTT
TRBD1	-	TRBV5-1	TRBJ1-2	CASSPTTWTGENYGYTF	TGCGCCAGCAGCCCCACCACCTGGACAGGCGAGAACTATGGCTACACCTTC
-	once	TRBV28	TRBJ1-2	CASGQKPNGYTF	TGTGCCAGCGGACAGAAGCCCAATGGCTACACCTTC
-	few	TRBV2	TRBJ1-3	CASSLGISGNTIYF	TGTGCCAGCAGTCTGGGGATTTCTGGAAACACCATATATTTT
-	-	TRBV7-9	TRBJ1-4	CASSLGRGSNEKLFF	TGTGCCAGCAGTCTCGGCCGGGGCTCTAATGAAAAACTGTTTTTT
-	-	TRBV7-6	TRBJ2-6	CASSSGASGANVLTF	TGTGCCAGCAGCTCGGGGGCCTCTGGGGCCAACGTCCTGACTTTC
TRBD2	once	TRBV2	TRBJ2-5	CASRKGPGGETQYF	TGTGCCAGCAGAAAGGGCCCGGGGGGGGAGACCCAGTACTTC
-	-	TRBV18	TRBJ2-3	CASSPAGGPAYF	TGTGCCAGCTCACCCGCCGGGGGACCGGCGTATTTT
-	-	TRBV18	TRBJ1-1	CASSPREGRNTEAFF	TGTGCCAGCTCACCACGAGAAGGGCGGAACACTGAAGCTTTCTTT
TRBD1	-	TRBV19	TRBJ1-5	CASSISRGQGRQPQHF	TGTGCCAGTAGTATTTCCAGGGGACAGGGGCGTCAGCCCCAGCATTTT
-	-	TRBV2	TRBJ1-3	CASSDWAVDSGSTIYF	TGTGCCAGCAGTGATTGGGCCGTAGACTCTGGAAGCACCATATATTTT
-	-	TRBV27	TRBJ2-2	CASRTIRGGELFF	TGTGCCAGCAGAACAATTAGGGGCGGGGAGCTGTTTTTT
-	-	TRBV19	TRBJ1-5	CASSMDGSGNQPQHF	TGTGCCAGTAGTATGGACGGGTCCGGCAATCAGCCCCAGCATTTT
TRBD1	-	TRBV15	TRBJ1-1	CATSGWDRGHTEAFF	TGTGCCACCAGCGGGTGGGACAGGGGGCACACTGAAGCTTTCTTT
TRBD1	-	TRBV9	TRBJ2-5	CASSVGSRTGETQYF	TGTGCCAGCAGCGTAGGTTCCAGGACAGGGGAGACCCAGTACTTC
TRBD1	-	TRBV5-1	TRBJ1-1	CASSLVGTGMGSTEAFF	TGCGCCAGCAGCCTAGTGGGGACAGGGATGGGGTCCACTGAAGCTTTCTTT
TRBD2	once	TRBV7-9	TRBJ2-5	CASSRGLDQETQYF	TGTGCCAGCAGCCGAGGACTAGATCAAGAGACCCAGTACTTC
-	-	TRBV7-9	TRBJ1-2	CASSLAGERGYTF	TGTGCCAGCAGCTTAGCAGGGGAGAGGGGCTACACCTTC
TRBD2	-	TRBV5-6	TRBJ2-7	CASSAGLAGWEQYF	TGTGCCAGCAGCGCAGGACTAGCGGGGTGGGAGCAGTACTTC
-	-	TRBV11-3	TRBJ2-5	CASIRETQYF	TGTGCCAGCATTCGAGAGACCCAGTACTTC
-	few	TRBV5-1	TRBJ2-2	CASSLRQSYLANTGELFF	TGCGCCAGCAGCTTGAGGCAGAGTTACCTGGCGAACACCGGGGAGCTGTTTTTT
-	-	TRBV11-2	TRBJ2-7	CASSLTQGQSSYEQYF	TGTGCCAGCAGCTTGACCCAGGGGCAAAGCTCCTACGAGCAGTACTTC
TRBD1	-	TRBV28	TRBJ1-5	CASRRQGARGNQPQHF	TGTGCCAGCAGAAGACAGGGGGCGCGGGGCAATCAGCCCCAGCATTTT